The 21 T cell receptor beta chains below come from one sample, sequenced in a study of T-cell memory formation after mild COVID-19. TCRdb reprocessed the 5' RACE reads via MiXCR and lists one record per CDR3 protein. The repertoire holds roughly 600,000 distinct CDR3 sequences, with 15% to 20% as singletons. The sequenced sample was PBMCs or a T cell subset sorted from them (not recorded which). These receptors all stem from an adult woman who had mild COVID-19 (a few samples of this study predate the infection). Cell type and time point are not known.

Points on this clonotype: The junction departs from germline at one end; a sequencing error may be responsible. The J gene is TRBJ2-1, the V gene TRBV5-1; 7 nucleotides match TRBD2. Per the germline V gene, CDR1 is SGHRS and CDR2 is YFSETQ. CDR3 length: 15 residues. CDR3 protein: CASTLANREVNEQFF. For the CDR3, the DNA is TGCGCCAGCACCTTGGCCAACCGGGAGGTCAATGAGCAGTTCTTC.

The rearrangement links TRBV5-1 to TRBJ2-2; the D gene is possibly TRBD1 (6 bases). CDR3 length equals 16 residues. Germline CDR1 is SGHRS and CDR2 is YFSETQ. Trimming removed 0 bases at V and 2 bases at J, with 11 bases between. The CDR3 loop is CASSLAGVDNTGELFF. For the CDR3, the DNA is TGCGCCAGCAGCTTGGCAGGGGTAGATAACACCGGGGAGCTGTTTTTT.

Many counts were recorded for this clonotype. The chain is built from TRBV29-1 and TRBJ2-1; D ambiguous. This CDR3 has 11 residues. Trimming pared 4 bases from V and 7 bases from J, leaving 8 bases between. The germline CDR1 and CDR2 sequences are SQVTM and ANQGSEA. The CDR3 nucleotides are TGCAGCGTTGGTTTGGCAAATGAGCAGTTCTTC. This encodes CSVGLANEQFF.

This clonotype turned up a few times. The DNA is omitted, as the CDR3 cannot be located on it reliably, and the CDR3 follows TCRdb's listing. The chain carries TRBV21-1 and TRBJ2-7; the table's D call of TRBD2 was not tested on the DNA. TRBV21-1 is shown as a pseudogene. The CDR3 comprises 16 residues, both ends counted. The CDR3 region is CASSKGFASGSYEQYF.

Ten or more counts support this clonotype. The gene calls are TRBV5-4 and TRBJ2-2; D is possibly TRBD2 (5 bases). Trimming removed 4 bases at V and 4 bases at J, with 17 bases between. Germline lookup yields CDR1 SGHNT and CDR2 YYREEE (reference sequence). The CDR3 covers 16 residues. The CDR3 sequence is CASSEDSNRPTGELFF. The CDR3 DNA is TGTGCCAGCAGCGAGGACTCGAATAGACCCACCGGGGAGCTGTTTTTT.

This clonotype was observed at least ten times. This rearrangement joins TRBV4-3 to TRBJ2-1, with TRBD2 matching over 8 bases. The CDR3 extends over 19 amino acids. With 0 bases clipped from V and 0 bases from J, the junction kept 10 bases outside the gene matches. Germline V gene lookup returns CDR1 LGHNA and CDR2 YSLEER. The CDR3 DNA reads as TGCGCCAGCAGCCAAGATAACGGGAGGGCCGACGGCTCCTACAATGAGCAGTTCTTC. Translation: CASSQDNGRADGSYNEQFF.

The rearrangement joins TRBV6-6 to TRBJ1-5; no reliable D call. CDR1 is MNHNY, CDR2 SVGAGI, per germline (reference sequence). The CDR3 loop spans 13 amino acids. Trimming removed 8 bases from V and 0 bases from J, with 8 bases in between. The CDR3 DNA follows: TGTGCCAGCCATATCCATAGCAATCAGCCCCAGCATTTT. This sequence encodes CASHIHSNQPQHF.

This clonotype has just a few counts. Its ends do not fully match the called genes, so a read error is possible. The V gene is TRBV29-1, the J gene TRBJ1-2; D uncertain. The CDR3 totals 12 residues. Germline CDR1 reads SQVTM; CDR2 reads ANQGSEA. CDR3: CSAEDGNYGYTF. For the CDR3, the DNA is TGCAGCGCTGAAGACGGAAACTATGGCTACACCTTC.

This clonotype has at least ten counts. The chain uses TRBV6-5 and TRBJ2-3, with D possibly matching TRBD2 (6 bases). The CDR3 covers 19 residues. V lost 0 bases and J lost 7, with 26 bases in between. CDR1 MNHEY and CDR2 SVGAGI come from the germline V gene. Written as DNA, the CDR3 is TGTGCCAGCAGTTACTCGATCGAACCCGGGAGTACGGCCTATTATACGCAGTATTTT. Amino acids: CASSYSIEPGSTAYYTQYF.

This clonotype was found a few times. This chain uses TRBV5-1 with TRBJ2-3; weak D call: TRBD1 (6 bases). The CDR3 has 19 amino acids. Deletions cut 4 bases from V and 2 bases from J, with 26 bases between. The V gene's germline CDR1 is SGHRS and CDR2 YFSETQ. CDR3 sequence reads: CASSLTGTRASLPTDTQYF. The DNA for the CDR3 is TGCGCCAGCAGCCTTACGGGGACAAGGGCGAGCCTACCCACAGATACGCAGTATTTT.

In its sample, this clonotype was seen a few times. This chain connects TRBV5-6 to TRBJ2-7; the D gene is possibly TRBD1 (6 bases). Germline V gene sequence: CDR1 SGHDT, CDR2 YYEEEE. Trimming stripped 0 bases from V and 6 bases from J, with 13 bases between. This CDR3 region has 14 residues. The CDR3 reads CASSLGQESGEQYF. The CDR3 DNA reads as TGTGCCAGCAGCTTGGGACAGGAATCGGGCGAGCAGTACTTC.

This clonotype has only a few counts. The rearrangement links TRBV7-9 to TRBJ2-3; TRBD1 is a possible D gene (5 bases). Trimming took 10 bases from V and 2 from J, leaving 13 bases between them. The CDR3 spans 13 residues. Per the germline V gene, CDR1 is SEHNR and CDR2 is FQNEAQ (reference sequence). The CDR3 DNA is TGTGCCACCAAGGGGCCGGACACAGATACGCAGTATTTT. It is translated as CATKGPDTDTQYF.

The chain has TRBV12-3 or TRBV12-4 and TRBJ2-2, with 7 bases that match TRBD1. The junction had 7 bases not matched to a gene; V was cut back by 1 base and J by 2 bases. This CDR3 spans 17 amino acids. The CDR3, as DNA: TGTGCCAGCAGTTTAGGTTCGGGACAGTCTAACACCGGGGAGCTGTTTTTT. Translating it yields CASSLGSGQSNTGELFF.

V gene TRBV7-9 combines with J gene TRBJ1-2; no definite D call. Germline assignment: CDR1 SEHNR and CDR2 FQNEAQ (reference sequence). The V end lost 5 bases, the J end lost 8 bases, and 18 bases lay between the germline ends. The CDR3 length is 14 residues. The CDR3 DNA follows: TGTGCCAGCAGCGGTAGGGCAGCAGAAGGGGGCTACACCTTC. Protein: CASSGRAAEGGYTF.

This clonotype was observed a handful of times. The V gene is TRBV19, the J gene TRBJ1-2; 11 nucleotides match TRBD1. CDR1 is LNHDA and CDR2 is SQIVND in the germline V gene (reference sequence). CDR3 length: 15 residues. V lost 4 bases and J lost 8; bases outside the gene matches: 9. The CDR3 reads CASSTGSDRGRGYTF. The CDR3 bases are TGTGCCAGTAGTACCGGGTCGGACAGGGGGCGCGGCTACACCTTC.

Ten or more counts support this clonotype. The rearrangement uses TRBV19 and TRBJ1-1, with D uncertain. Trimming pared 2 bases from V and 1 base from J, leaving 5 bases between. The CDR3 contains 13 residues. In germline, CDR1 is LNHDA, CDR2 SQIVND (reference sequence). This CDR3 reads CASSIRGNTEAFF. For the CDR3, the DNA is TGTGCCAGTAGTATACGGGGGAACACTGAAGCTTTCTTT.

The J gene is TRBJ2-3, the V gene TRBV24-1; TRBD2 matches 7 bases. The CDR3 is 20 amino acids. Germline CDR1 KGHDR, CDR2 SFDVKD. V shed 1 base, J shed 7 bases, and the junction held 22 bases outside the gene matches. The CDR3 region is CATSDFCREEWGRQFNTQYF. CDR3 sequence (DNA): TGTGCCACCAGTGATTTCTGTCGGGAGGAGTGGGGACGACAGTTCAATACGCAGTATTTT.

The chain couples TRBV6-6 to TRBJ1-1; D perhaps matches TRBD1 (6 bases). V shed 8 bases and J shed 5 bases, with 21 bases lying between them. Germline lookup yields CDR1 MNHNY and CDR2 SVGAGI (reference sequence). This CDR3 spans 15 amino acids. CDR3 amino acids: CASGWGGAGATEAFF. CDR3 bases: TGTGCCAGCGGTTGGGGGGGCGCAGGGGCAACTGAAGCTTTCTTT.

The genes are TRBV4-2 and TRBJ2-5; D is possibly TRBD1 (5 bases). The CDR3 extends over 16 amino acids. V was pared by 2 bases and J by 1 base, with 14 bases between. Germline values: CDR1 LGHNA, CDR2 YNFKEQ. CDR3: CASSQWATGSQETQYF. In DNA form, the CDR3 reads TGTGCCAGCAGCCAATGGGCAACAGGTTCCCAAGAGACCCAGTACTTC.

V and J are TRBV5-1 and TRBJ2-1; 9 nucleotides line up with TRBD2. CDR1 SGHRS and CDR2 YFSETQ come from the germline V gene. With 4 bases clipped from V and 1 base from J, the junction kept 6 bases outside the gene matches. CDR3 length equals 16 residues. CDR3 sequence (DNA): TGCGCCAGCAGCCCTCCGGGACTAGCATCCTACAATGAGCAGTTCTTC. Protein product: CASSPPGLASYNEQFF.

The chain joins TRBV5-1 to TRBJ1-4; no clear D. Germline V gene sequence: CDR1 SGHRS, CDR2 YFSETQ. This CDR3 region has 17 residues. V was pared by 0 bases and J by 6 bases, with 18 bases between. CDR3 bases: TGCGCCAGCAGCTTGGTCGGCGGGGATTTAGGGTATGAAAAACTGTTTTTT. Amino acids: CASSLVGGDLGYEKLFF. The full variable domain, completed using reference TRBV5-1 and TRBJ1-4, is KAGVTQTPRYLIKTRGQQVTLSCSPISGHRSVSWYQQTPGQGLQFLFEYFSETQRNKGNFPGRFSGRQFSNSRSEMNVSTLELGDSALYLCASSLVGGDLGYEKLFFGSGTQLSVL.